The 28 T cell receptor beta chains below were found in one sample sequenced in a study of blood T cell repertoires in COVID-19. Profiled with immunoSEQ multiplex PCR; TCRdb holds only in-frame clones, not every one. Among under 35,000 clones listed, around 87% were seen once. The sample taken for sequencing was peripheral blood. Source of these receptors: a human donor in a cohort sampled during active COVID-19.

J is TRBJ1-2 and V is TRBV28; 9 nucleotides line up with TRBD1. J lost 8 bases, V lost 6 bases, and 7 bases had no gene match. This CDR3 comprises 13 residues. Germline loops: CDR1 MDHEN, CDR2 SYDVKM. CDR3 residues: CASRQNRGRGYTF. The CDR3 coding sequence is TGTGCCAGCAGACAGAACAGGGGGCGGGGCTACACCTTC.

This chain joins TRBV3-1 (or the pseudogene TRBV3-2) and TRBJ2-1, with 12 positions matching TRBD2. This CDR3 has 16 amino acids. Germline assignment: CDR1 LGHDT and CDR2 YNNKEL (reference sequence). V was pared by 3 bases and J by 6 bases, with 6 bases of the junction left unmatched. The CDR3 spells CASSQALAGGLNEQFF. The CDR3 region has the DNA TGTGCCAGCAGCCAGGCACTAGCGGGGGGCCTCAATGAGCAGTTCTTC.

This rearrangement joins TRBV24-1 to TRBJ2-5; 7 bases align to TRBD1. Unmatched junction bases numbered 6, after V lost 4 bases and J lost 5 bases. The germline CDR1 and CDR2 sequences are KGHDR and SFDVKD. This CDR3 contains 14 residues. CDR3 region: CATSESGTEETQYF. The CDR3 region has the DNA TGTGCCACCAGTGAGTCCGGGACAGAGGAGACCCAGTACTTC.

V and J are TRBV15 and TRBJ2-2; TRBD1 might be the D (8 bases). The CDR3 extends over 14 amino acids. V was clipped by 4 bases and J by 5 bases, with 11 bases between them. CDR1 is LNHNV, CDR2 YYDKDF, per germline (reference sequence). Written as DNA, the CDR3 is TGTGCCACCAGCACACAGGGGGGGACCGGGGAGCTGTTTTTT. Translation: CATSTQGGTGELFF.

The chain employs TRBV7-2 and TRBJ1-3; D remains ambiguous. CDR1 is SGHTA and CDR2 is FQGNSA in the germline V gene. Trimming left V 2 bases short and J 0 bases short, with 11 bases between. This CDR3 region has 16 residues. CDR3 protein: CASSLQAGYSGNTIYF. The CDR3 nucleotides read TGTGCCAGCAGCTTACAAGCCGGGTACTCTGGAAACACCATATATTTT.

The chain combines TRBV6-6 with TRBJ2-2, with 7 bases fitting TRBD1. Germline trimming cut 4 bases from V and 1 base from J; bases unmatched to any gene: 6. Germline CDR1 and CDR2: MNHNY and SVGAGI (reference sequence). This CDR3 is 16 amino acids long. CDR3 DNA sequence: TGTGCCAGCAGTTTCGGACAGGCCCTGAACACCGGGGAGCTGTTTTTT. Protein sequence: CASSFGQALNTGELFF.

This chain connects TRBV29-1 to TRBJ2-3, with TRBD1 identical over 7 bases. Trimming cost V 3 bases and J 1 base; bases outside gene matches: 1. Germline V CDR1 and CDR2: SQVTM, ANQGSEA. The CDR3 loop spans 13 amino acids. The CDR3 loop is CSVDQGGTDTQYF. The CDR3 DNA follows: TGCAGCGTTGACCAGGGGGGCACAGATACGCAGTATTTT.

The chain is built from TRBV19 and TRBJ1-2, with D unresolved. The CDR3 extends over 13 amino acids. Germline loops: CDR1 LNHDA, CDR2 SQIVND (reference sequence). Deletions cut 6 bases from V and 0 bases from J, with 8 bases between. This CDR3 reads CASSGRANYGYTF. The CDR3 nucleotides read TGTGCCAGTAGCGGGAGAGCTAACTATGGCTACACCTTC.

The V and J genes are TRBV24-1 and TRBJ2-1; 8 positions agree with TRBD1. Germline CDR1 and CDR2: KGHDR and SFDVKD. The CDR3 is made up of 15 amino acids. V was clipped by 0 bases and J by 6 bases; unmatched bases: 3. The CDR3 region is CATSDLGQGFNEQFF. For the CDR3, the DNA is TGTGCCACCAGTGATTTGGGACAGGGTTTCAATGAGCAGTTCTTC.

This clone appeared a few times. The chain is built from TRBV7-9 and TRBJ2-7; 9 bases align to TRBD1. Germline V gene lookup returns CDR1 SEHNR and CDR2 FQNEAQ (reference sequence). CDR3 length: 14 amino acids. Trimming removed 3 bases from V and 2 bases from J; junction bases left unmatched: 2. The CDR3 here is CASSLGQGTYEQYF. The CDR3 DNA reads TGTGCCAGCAGCTTGGGACAGGGTACCTACGAGCAGTACTTC.

This clone was observed a single time. The chain links TRBV3-1 (or the pseudogene TRBV3-2) to TRBJ1-3, with TRBD1 as a possible D gene (5 bases). With 4 bases removed from V and 0 bases from J, the gap between germline ends came to 13 bases. The CDR3 spans 16 residues. The germline CDR1 and CDR2 sequences are LGHDT and YNNKEL (reference sequence). The CDR3 sequence: CASSRTWGGSGNTIYF. The CDR3 DNA reads TGTGCCAGCAGCCGGACATGGGGGGGCTCTGGAAACACCATATATTTT.

This chain connects TRBV2 to TRBJ2-7; D is uncertain. The germline V and J ends were trimmed by 3 bases and 2 bases, with 8 bases remaining between them. In germline, CDR1 is SNHLY, CDR2 FYNNEI. The CDR3 runs 13 residues. The CDR3 spells CASSDGQAYEQYF. The CDR3, as DNA: TGTGCCAGCAGTGATGGGCAGGCCTACGAGCAGTACTTC.

The rearrangement links TRBV28 to TRBJ2-7; D is unclear. Germline V gene data show CDR1 as MDHEN and CDR2 as SYDVKM. V lost 4 bases and J 7 bases, leaving 20 bases between the germline ends. This CDR3 spans 15 amino acids. The CDR3 bases are TGTGCCAGCAGTTCCGAGACACTCATCCGCTTTGAGCAGTACTTC. Its translation is CASSSETLIRFEQYF.

This clone was recorded only once. V and J are TRBV19 and TRBJ1-1, with D possibly being TRBD1 (6 bases). The CDR3 is made up of 13 amino acids. V gave up 8 bases and J gave up 1 base, with 11 bases separating them. Germline-derived CDR1 and CDR2 are LNHDA and SQIVND (reference sequence). The CDR3 sequence is CASHRGGNTEAFF. The CDR3 coding sequence is TGTGCCAGTCATCGAGGGGGGAACACTGAAGCTTTCTTT.

This chain joins TRBV5-1 and TRBJ2-6; the D gene is possibly TRBD1 (5 bases). This CDR3 is built from 16 residues. From germline, CDR1 is SGHRS and CDR2 YFSETQ. The V gene lost 4 bases and the J gene lost 2 bases, with 13 bases spanning the gap. The CDR3 coding sequence is TGCGCCAGCAGCCGGATTAACAGGCCTGGGGCCAACGTCCTGACTTTC. Amino acid sequence: CASSRINRPGANVLTF. Filled out from reference TRBV5-1 and TRBJ2-6, the complete variable domain reads KAGVTQTPRYLIKTRGQQVTLSCSPISGHRSVSWYQQTPGQGLQFLFEYFSETQRNKGNFPGRFSGRQFSNSRSEMNVSTLELGDSALYLCASSRINRPGANVLTFGAGSRLTVL.

The J gene is TRBJ1-6, the V gene TRBV27; the D is unclear. The CDR3 runs 15 residues. Germline V CDR1 and CDR2: MNHEY, SMNVEV (reference sequence). V shed 5 bases and J shed 4 bases, with 12 bases lying between them. The chain's CDR3 is CASSSGQTYNSPLHF. In DNA, the CDR3 is TGTGCCAGCAGTAGCGGGCAGACATATAATTCACCCCTCCACTTT.

The rearrangement links TRBV7-2 to TRBJ1-1; D unclear. V dropped 4 bases and J dropped 4 bases, with 10 bases sitting between them. Germline lookup yields CDR1 SGHTA and CDR2 FQGNSA. This CDR3 comprises 13 residues. CDR3 bases: TGTGCCAGCAGCTCCGCTCGGGGCACTGAAGCTTTCTTT. Residues: CASSSARGTEAFF.

The gene calls are TRBV7-2 and TRBJ2-5; 8 bases are shared with TRBD1. This CDR3 has 15 amino acids. The V gene end was trimmed by 0 bases and the J gene end by 4 bases; junction bases not matched to a gene: 4. Germline CDR1 and CDR2: SGHTA and FQGNSA. The CDR3 protein is CASSLARTGPETQYF. The CDR3 DNA is TGTGCCAGCAGCTTAGCACGGACAGGGCCAGAGACCCAGTACTTC.

This clone was observed once. The chain has TRBV10-3 and TRBJ2-6, with 12 nucleotides matching TRBD1. CDR3 length equals 16 residues. V shed 8 bases, J shed 0 bases, and the junction held 2 bases outside the gene matches. CDR1 and CDR2 (germline): ENHRY, SYGVKD. CDR3 sequence: CAIGTGGGSGANVLTF. CDR3 coding DNA: TGTGCCATCGGGACAGGGGGCGGCTCTGGGGCCAACGTCCTGACTTTC.

This clone was picked up a small number of times. The chain couples TRBV6-6 to TRBJ2-7; no clear D gene. CDR1 is MNHNY and CDR2 is SVGAGI in the germline V gene (reference sequence). CDR3 length: 12 residues. Trimming stripped 10 bases from V and 3 bases from J, with 13 bases between. The CDR3 nucleotides read TGTGCCACGACAAAATTGGGCTACGAGCAGTACTTC. It codes for CATTKLGYEQYF.

This clone was observed a few times. The chain is built from TRBV4-1 and TRBJ1-6; TRBD1 aligns across 7 bases. This CDR3 contains 16 residues. Germline CDR1 is MGHRA and CDR2 is YSYEKL. The junction had 4 bases not matched to a gene; V was cut back by 1 base and J by 4 bases. This chain's CDR3 is CASSQGQGVYNSPLHF. Written as DNA, the CDR3 is TGCGCCAGCAGCCAAGGACAGGGAGTATATAATTCACCCCTCCACTTT.

The chain links TRBV6-2 or TRBV6-3 to TRBJ2-5; D might be TRBD1 (6 bases). Germline loops: CDR1 MNHEY, CDR2 SVGEGT. The CDR3 extends over 15 amino acids. Between the trimmed V and J ends, which lost 4 bases and 2 bases, there was a span of 14 bases. The CDR3: CASSSWTAIQETQYF. The CDR3 nucleotides read TGTGCCAGCAGTTCCTGGACAGCGATACAAGAGACCCAGTACTTC.

The chain has TRBV27 and TRBJ2-1; TRBD2 matches 9 bases. Germline CDR1 reads MNHEY; CDR2 reads SMNVEV (reference sequence). The CDR3 has 13 amino acids. Losses at the gene ends were 5 bases for V and 6 bases for J; bases not matched to a gene: 2. The CDR3 here is CASSAGGLNEQFF. Here the CDR3 DNA reads TGTGCCAGCAGTGCGGGGGGGCTCAATGAGCAGTTCTTC.

The rearrangement uses TRBV28 and TRBJ1-6, with 11 nucleotides matching TRBD1. CDR1 is MDHEN and CDR2 is SYDVKM in the germline V gene. This CDR3 has 16 amino acids. V lost 0 bases, J lost 7 bases, and 2 bases stayed unmatched. The CDR3 region has the DNA TGTGCCAGCAGTTTATGGGACAGGGGGCCAAATTCACCCCTCCACTTT. Protein: CASSLWDRGPNSPLHF.

The chain couples TRBV4-3 to TRBJ2-5; D is unresolved. V lost 1 base and J lost 7, with 13 bases in between. The germline gives CDR1 LGHNA, CDR2 YSLEER. This CDR3 region has 14 residues. CDR3 DNA: TGCGCCAGCAGCCAAGCGTCACGCCCCGGGACCCAGTACTTC. It specifies CASSQASRPGTQYF.

The CDR3 region is CASSPLTGLDEQYF. CDR3 coding DNA: TGTGCCAGCAGCCCCCTGACAGGTCTTGACGAGCAGTACTTC. This chain uses TRBV9 with TRBJ2-7, with D perhaps matching TRBD1 (6 bases). The CDR3 has 14 amino acids. CDR1 and CDR2 (germline): SGDLS, YYNGEE. Trimming stripped 4 bases from V and 5 bases from J, with 16 bases between.

This chain connects TRBV5-4 to TRBJ1-4, with TRBD1 matching 8 bases. Germline trimming cut 0 bases from V and 2 bases from J; bases unmatched to any gene: 9. Germline V lookup: CDR1 SGHNT, CDR2 YYREEE (reference sequence). The CDR3 sequence is 18 residues long. CDR3 bases: TGTGCCAGCAGCTTGGCCGGGGGCAGGGGGCCTACTAATGAAAAACTGTTTTTT. This sequence encodes CASSLAGGRGPTNEKLFF.

CDR3 protein: CASSLSVHSTEAFF. As DNA, the CDR3 is TGTGCCAGCAGCTTGTCGGTACACAGCACTGAAGCTTTCTTT. The chain uses TRBV7-2 and TRBJ1-1; unclear D gene. CDR1 is SGHTA, CDR2 FQGNSA, per germline. Trimming stripped 3 bases from V and 4 bases from J, with 12 bases between. The CDR3 has 14 residues.